A single sample gave rise to the 9 T cell receptor beta chains below, sequenced in a study of cytomegalovirus exposure and HLA in healthy donors. Primers for the PCR totalled 60 Vbeta and 13 Jbeta. Method: immunoSEQ multiplex PCR; TCRdb's copy keeps in-frame clones and lacks some. The top ten hold around 1.3% of the sample, which has more than 110,000 clones, roughly 80% seen once. The sequenced sample consisted of PBMCs. The receptors derive from a female donor in good health and CMV-seronegative.

The rearrangement uses TRBV7-9 and TRBJ2-1, with TRBD1 matching 9 bases. The V segment lost 8 bases and the J segment 6 bases; nucleotides outside the gene matches: 2. Germline loops: CDR1 SEHNR, CDR2 FQNEAQ (reference sequence). CDR3 length: 12 residues. In nucleotides, the CDR3 is TGTGCCAGCTCGGGACAGGGCAATGAGCAGTTCTTC. It specifies CASSGQGNEQFF.

V and J are TRBV4-2 and TRBJ1-5; tentatively, D is TRBD1 (5 bases). Germline-derived CDR1 and CDR2 are LGHNA and YNFKEQ. Trimming removed 0 bases at V and 4 bases at J, with 10 bases between. The CDR3 covers 15 residues. The CDR3 bases are TGTGCCAGCAGCCAAGAAGGATCAGGGAATCAGCCCCAGCATTTT. This sequence encodes CASSQEGSGNQPQHF.

V and J are TRBV2 and TRBJ2-7; 7 bases line up with TRBD1. Germline assignment: CDR1 SNHLY and CDR2 FYNNEI. V shed 8 bases, J shed 7 bases, and the junction held 14 bases outside the gene matches. The CDR3 extends over 14 amino acids. CDR3 protein: CASDPFRGQREQYF. The CDR3 DNA sequence: TGTGCCAGCGACCCCTTTAGGGGGCAGCGGGAGCAGTACTTC.

The gene calls are TRBV6-5 and TRBJ2-7; the D gene is possibly TRBD2 (6 bases). Germline V gene sequence: CDR1 MNHEY, CDR2 SVGAGI. This CDR3 is 15 amino acids long. The V gene lost 5 bases and the J gene lost 1 base, with 15 bases spanning the gap. CDR3 loop: CASSGASEGSYEQYF. CDR3 in DNA: TGTGCCAGCAGTGGCGCCTCGGAGGGTTCCTACGAGCAGTACTTC.

The chain links TRBV29-1 to TRBJ2-5; 9 positions agree with TRBD2. V trimming: 1 base; J trimming: 2 bases; junction bases outside the gene matches: 5. The CDR3 spans 15 residues. Per germline, CDR1 SQVTM and CDR2 ANQGSEA. CDR3 DNA sequence: TGCAGCGTTGAAGCGTCTAGCGGGGTACAAGAGACCCAGTACTTC. Its translation: CSVEASSGVQETQYF. Combining the CDR3 with reference TRBV29-1 and TRBJ2-5 gives the whole variable domain SAVISQKPSRDICQRGTSLTIQCQVDSQVTMMFWYRQQPGQSLTLIATANQGSEATYESGFVIDKFPISRPNLTFSTLTVSNMSPEDSSIYLCSVEASSGVQETQYFGPGTRLLVL.

The chain is built from TRBV4-2 and TRBJ2-6; TRBD2 agrees at 8 bases. With 1 base clipped from V and 3 bases from J, the junction kept 5 bases outside the gene matches. Germline-derived CDR1 and CDR2 are LGHNA and YNFKEQ. The CDR3 is 17 amino acids. DNA for the CDR3: TGTGCCAGCAGCCAAGGGACTAGCAGCTATGGGGCCAACGTCCTGACTTTC. Its translation is CASSQGTSSYGANVLTF.

The J gene is TRBJ2-7, the V gene TRBV14; no clear D. There are 14 residues in the CDR3. The germline V gene encodes CDR1 SGHDN and CDR2 FVKESK. V was trimmed by 4 bases and J by 0 bases, leaving 10 bases between them. CDR3 amino acids: CASSLALSSYEQYF. CDR3 sequence (DNA): TGTGCCAGCAGCCTTGCCCTGAGCTCCTACGAGCAGTACTTC.

This chain links TRBV15 with TRBJ2-1; tentatively, D is TRBD2 (6 bases). CDR3 length equals 15 residues. Germline CDR1 is LNHNV and CDR2 is YYDKDF (reference sequence). The germline V and J ends were trimmed by 8 bases and 9 bases, with 23 bases remaining between them. CDR3 sequence reads: CATRNLPSLGGEQFF. The CDR3 DNA is TGTGCCACCCGAAACCTACCTTCGCTCGGGGGTGAGCAGTTCTTC.

The gene calls are TRBV29-1 and TRBJ2-2, with 7 positions matching TRBD1. V lost 4 bases, J lost 7 bases, and 6 bases stayed unmatched. Germline V gene lookup returns CDR1 SQVTM and CDR2 ANQGSEA. The CDR3 sequence is 13 residues long. CDR3 region: CSVVRGPGGELFF. The CDR3 DNA reads as TGCAGCGTTGTAAGGGGGCCGGGCGGGGAGCTGTTTTTT.